The 23 T cell receptor beta chains in this list originate from one sample, sequenced in a study of blood T cell repertoires in COVID-19. Data came from immunoSEQ multiplex PCR; TCRdb stores just in-frame clones and leaves some out. Of about 130,000 clones listed, about 85% are singletons. The sample consisted of peripheral blood. The source is a woman older than 75 with acute or convalescent COVID-19.

The chain uses TRBV28 and TRBJ1-3; D may be TRBD1 (6 bases). The CDR3 runs to 16 residues. Trimming pared 5 bases from V and 0 bases from J, leaving 14 bases between. Looked up from germline, CDR1 is MDHEN and CDR2 is SYDVKM. The CDR3 coding sequence is TGTGCCAGCAGTCTAGGGGGACGGATCTCTGGAAACACCATATATTTT. Protein product: CASSLGGRISGNTIYF.

This clone has only a few counts. This chain links TRBV6-2 or TRBV6-3 with TRBJ1-5; D is unclear. The CDR3 extends over 13 amino acids. V lost 0 bases, J lost 5 bases, and 5 bases lay in between. Germline assignment: CDR1 MNHEY and CDR2 SVGEGT. The CDR3 DNA reads as TGTGCCAGCAGTTACTCGAGGGATCAGCCCCAGCATTTT. This encodes CASSYSRDQPQHF.

V gene TRBV5-4 combines with J gene TRBJ2-1; 8 nucleotides align to TRBD2. The CDR3 has 17 residues. CDR1 is SGHNT, CDR2 YYREEE, per germline (reference sequence). J lost 0 bases, V lost 4 bases, and 9 bases had no gene match. In DNA, the CDR3 is TGTGCCAGCAGCCAAACAGCGGGGGACATCTCCTACAATGAGCAGTTCTTC. Its protein product is CASSQTAGDISYNEQFF.

For the CDR3, the DNA is TGTGCCAGCAGAATGACTAGCGGGGGGTTAAAGACCCAGTACTTC. The encoded protein is CASRMTSGGLKTQYF. The V and J genes are TRBV6-5 and TRBJ2-5; 13 nucleotides align to TRBD2. J lost 6 bases, V lost 6 bases, and 7 bases had no gene match. CDR3 size: 15 residues. The germline V gene has CDR1 MNHEY and CDR2 SVGAGI.

Written as DNA, the CDR3 is TGTGCCAGCAGTAATAGCGGGGGGGCAACAGATACGCAGTATTTT. Translated, it gives CASSNSGGATDTQYF. This chain links TRBV6-6 with TRBJ2-3; 11 nucleotides match TRBD2. Trimming at V came to 5 bases and at J to 3 bases, leaving 4 bases not matched to a gene. This CDR3 contains 15 residues. Germline V gene sequence: CDR1 MNHNY, CDR2 SVGAGI (reference sequence).

The rearrangement links TRBV5-1 to TRBJ1-2; D ambiguous. Germline assignment: CDR1 SGHRS and CDR2 YFSETQ. This CDR3 comprises 12 residues. V lost 4 bases and J 4 bases, leaving 8 bases between the germline ends. As DNA, the CDR3 is TGCGCCAGCAGCGACGACACCTATGGCTACACCTTC. Residues: CASSDDTYGYTF.

V is TRBV12-3 or TRBV12-4 and J is TRBJ2-1; possibly TRBD2 for D (5 bases). The ends were cut back, 2 bases at V and 8 bases at J, with 10 bases in the middle. The CDR3 sequence is 13 residues long. CDR3 nucleotide sequence: TGTGCCAGCAGTTTAATTTCGAGGGATGAGCAGTTCTTC. Its protein is CASSLISRDEQFF.

The chain employs TRBV9 and TRBJ1-5; 7 bases map to TRBD1. V was clipped by 3 bases and J by 6 bases; unmatched bases: 9. CDR1 is SGDLS and CDR2 is YYNGEE in the germline V gene. CDR3 length equals 15 residues. The CDR3 is CASSAGTELFQPQHF. The CDR3 DNA sequence: TGTGCCAGCAGCGCCGGGACAGAATTATTTCAGCCCCAGCATTTT.

The rearrangement uses TRBV11-2 and TRBJ2-7, with 7 positions matching TRBD1. Trimming cost V 5 bases and J 2 bases; bases outside gene matches: 6. The CDR3 length is 14 residues. The V gene's germline CDR1 is SGHAT and CDR2 FQNNGV. The CDR3 is CASSPRQGPYEQYV. In DNA form, the CDR3 reads TGTGCCAGCAGCCCTAGACAGGGTCCCTACGAGCAGTACGTC.

The chain links TRBV14 to TRBJ2-3; TRBD1 matches 8 bases. Germline CDR1 SGHDN, CDR2 FVKESK. Trimming removed 0 bases from V and 4 bases from J; junction bases left unmatched: 6. The CDR3 consists of 16 residues. The CDR3 bases are TGTGCCAGCAGCCAAGATCCAGGGGGCTGGGCAGATACGCAGTATTTT. The encoded protein is CASSQDPGGWADTQYF.

A single count supports this clone. The chain has TRBV6-1 and TRBJ1-1; the match to TRBD1 covers 10 bases. After removal of 4 bases from V and 0 bases from J, the junction contained 8 bases not matched to a gene. The germline V gene has CDR1 MNHNS and CDR2 SASEGT. The CDR3 loop spans 17 amino acids. Here the CDR3 reads CASSGGWTGGMNTEAFF. For the CDR3, the DNA is TGTGCCAGCAGTGGTGGGTGGACAGGGGGGATGAACACTGAAGCTTTCTTT.

With regard to this clone: The sample contains more than one DNA sequence encoding this CDR3. The chain is built from TRBV28 and TRBJ1-1; D is uncertain. The V end lost 4 bases, the J end lost 0 bases, and 3 bases lay between the germline ends. This CDR3 contains 12 residues. Germline CDR1 and CDR2: MDHEN and SYDVKM. Here the CDR3 DNA reads TGTGCCAGCAGTTCGGTGAACACTGAAGCTTTCTTT. Residues: CASSSVNTEAFF.

The rearrangement links TRBV7-8 to TRBJ1-5, with D possibly matching TRBD1 (5 bases). This CDR3 has 13 amino acids. Trimming left V 5 bases short and J 5 bases short, with 10 bases between. Germline lookup yields CDR1 SGHVS and CDR2 FQNEAQ. CDR3 in DNA: TGTGCCAGCAGCCGTGACAGCCATCAGCCCCAGCATTTT. This gives the protein CASSRDSHQPQHF. The full variable domain, with the rest looked up from reference TRBV7-8 and TRBJ1-5, is GAGVSQSPRYKVAKRGQDVALRCDPISGHVSLFWYQQALGQGPEFLTYFQNEAQLDKSGLPSDRFFAERPEGSVSTLKIQRTQQEDSAVYLCASSRDSHQPQHFGDGTRLSIL.

The gene calls are TRBV6-5 and TRBJ1-1, with D perhaps matching TRBD1 (6 bases). Germline CDR1 MNHEY, CDR2 SVGAGI. This CDR3 contains 13 residues. Trimming pared 4 bases from V and 4 bases from J, leaving 10 bases between. The CDR3 loop reads CASSFVRGTEAFF. CDR3 DNA sequence: TGTGCCAGCAGTTTTGTCAGGGGCACTGAAGCTTTCTTT.

This chain links TRBV6-5 with TRBJ1-6; D may be TRBD1 (6 bases). This CDR3 region has 16 residues. Germline V CDR1 and CDR2: MNHEY, SVGAGI. V was cut by 2 bases and J by 11 bases, with 19 bases left in between. The CDR3 DNA is TGTGCCAGCAGTTACCGTCTACACAGGGTATGGGCACCCCTCCACTTT. Translated: CASSYRLHRVWAPLHF.

Only a few counts were recorded for this clone. The genes are TRBV28 and TRBJ1-1; D perhaps matches TRBD1 (5 bases). The V gene's germline CDR1 is MDHEN and CDR2 SYDVKM. The CDR3 contains 14 residues. V gave up 8 bases and J gave up 0 bases, with 13 bases separating them. For the CDR3, the DNA is TGTGCCAGCCTTTTGGGGCGCATGAACACTGAAGCTTTCTTT. This gives the protein CASLLGRMNTEAFF.

This rearrangement joins TRBV3-1 (or the pseudogene TRBV3-2) to TRBJ2-7, with TRBD2 identical over 7 bases. The CDR3 extends over 16 amino acids. V gave up 0 bases and J gave up 4 bases; unmatched junction bases: 9. CDR1 is LGHDT and CDR2 is YNNKEL in the germline V gene (reference sequence). Here the CDR3 reads CASSQDPSGTLYEQYF. CDR3 coding DNA: TGTGCCAGCAGCCAAGACCCCAGCGGGACCCTTTACGAGCAGTACTTC.

The chain couples TRBV28 to TRBJ1-2; D gene ambiguous. The V gene's germline CDR1 is MDHEN and CDR2 SYDVKM. V lost 4 bases to trimming and J lost 3 bases, with 6 bases between them. The CDR3 runs to 12 residues. For the CDR3, the DNA is TGTGCCAGCAGTTCGACTGACTATGGCTACACCTTC. Translating gives CASSSTDYGYTF.

This clone has a single count. In DNA, the CDR3 is TGTGCCACCATTCATACAGGGGGAGGTAACTATGGCTACACCTTC. Residues: CATIHTGGGNYGYTF. The gene calls are TRBV24-1 and TRBJ1-2; TRBD1 aligns across 8 bases. The ends lost 8 bases at V and 1 base at J; junction bases unmatched: 8. CDR3 length: 15 residues. Germline values: CDR1 KGHDR, CDR2 SFDVKD.

CDR3 protein: CASSQEGQPQHF. CDR3 in DNA: TGTGCCAGCAGCCAAGAGGGCCAGCCCCAGCATTTT. This sequence joins TRBV4-2 and TRBJ1-5; unclear D gene. V lost 0 bases and J lost 7, with 4 bases in between. This CDR3 is 12 amino acids long. Germline V gene lookup returns CDR1 LGHNA and CDR2 YNFKEQ.

The rearrangement uses TRBV5-8 and TRBJ1-6, with unresolved D. The CDR3 extends over 16 amino acids. Germline lookup yields CDR1 SGHTS and CDR2 YDEGEE. Trimming took 0 bases from V and 6 from J, leaving 13 bases between them. CDR3 residues: CASSLAVRRLNSPLHF. The CDR3, as DNA: TGTGCCAGCAGCTTGGCGGTGCGGCGGCTTAATTCACCCCTCCACTTT.

V usage is TRBV18 and J usage is TRBJ2-4; 12 nucleotides match TRBD1. Germline loops: CDR1 KGHSH, CDR2 LQKENI. With V trimmed by 6 bases and J by 7 bases, 4 bases remained unmatched. This CDR3 comprises 14 residues. The CDR3 reads CASSPGTGGNIQYF. CDR3 sequence (DNA): TGTGCCAGCTCCCCCGGGACAGGGGGCAACATTCAGTACTTC.

The V gene is TRBV5-4, the J gene TRBJ2-3, with 9 bases aligning to TRBD2. The junction had 10 bases not matched to a gene; V was cut back by 0 bases and J by 14 bases. The CDR3 runs to 14 residues. Germline CDR1 is SGHNT and CDR2 is YYREEE (reference sequence). DNA for the CDR3: TGTGCCAGCAGCTTGGAGTTAGCGGGGGCGCAGGGGTATTTT. Its protein product is CASSLELAGAQGYF.